This T cell receptor (beta chain) originates from a study of identical twins. Study-level points and caveats: For cord blood, abundant beta clonotypes had fewer insertions, unlike memory repertoires, which showed none. Without tracking the same donors, conclusions rested on cross-sectional statistical analysis. Some out-of-frame alpha sequences were shared by twins, and these showed excess low generation probability.

There are a few counts of this clonotype. Its target is unknown. V shed 1 base, J shed 1 base, and the junction held 8 bases outside the gene matches. There are 17 residues in the CDR3. The germline V gene encodes CDR1 SGHVS and CDR2 FQNEAQ. A template switching step contributed a universal primer site, while unique molecular identifiers were present in the cDNA. A single record per CDR3 protein comes from TCRdb applying MiXCR to the 5' RACE reads. The data contain around 1.7 million distinct CDR3 sequences, around 29% of them singletons. V gene TRBV7-8 combines with J gene TRBJ2-3, with 7 bases aligning to TRBD2. This sequence originates from a newborn girl in good health. Input material: cord blood. CDR3 bases: TGTGCCAGCAGCTTAGTCCAAGGGGCGGGAGGCACAGATACGCAGTATTTT. Translated: CASSLVQGAGGTDTQYF.